This T cell receptor beta chain was recovered during a study of neurological immune-mediated disorders (dated by TCRdb to between 2017 and 2020). With regard to the full study: Peripheral blood TCR-beta repertoires from HTLV-I-associated myelopathy (HAM/TSP) patients, multiple sclerosis patients and healthy controls were compared by UMI-based sequencing. Alongside PBMC samples, the set of about 97 TCR-beta libraries contained longitudinal samples, technical triplicates, and paired CD4+ and CD8+ T-cell subsets that had been sorted. Of the roughly 68 subjects in the cohort, about 14 were HAM/TSP patients, some 34 were multiple sclerosis patients, and roughly 20 were healthy controls. Longitudinal HAM/TSP and healthy donors were sampled at 3 time-points each (about 3-40 month intervals). What the work shows at the level of the full study, not this receptor alone: Across subjects, expanded clones never shared an identical CDR3 amino acid sequence, which suggests that the TCR-beta repertoires in every group were private. TCR clonal expansion was greatest in HAM/TSP patients and smallest in MS patients, who ranked below even healthy controls.

CDR1 and CDR2, per the germline V gene, are SGHTA and FQGNSA. Including cysteine and phenylalanine, the CDR3 has 14 amino acids. The entry retains the CDR3 DNA only, 42 bases that are in frame from base 1. V is clipped by 3 bases and J by 0 bases, and the sequence between their germline boundaries is 9 bases long. This clonotype has ten or more counts. This receptor's antigen is unknown. No quality values exist for individual bases; no much larger clone is one base distant. The time point tag for this specimen amounts to: longitudinal time-point 3. The healthy controls were volunteers from a blood bank in Maryland, USA. Libraries from unsorted PBMCs were made from 2 million PBMCs kept in RNAlater at -80 degrees C until RNA extraction. Peripheral blood was subjected to Ficoll-Hypaque density gradient centrifugation to isolate PBMCs, which were then cryopreserved in liquid nitrogen. cDNA synthesis used template-switch 5'RACE with a primer carrying a 10-nucleotide random unique molecular identifier tagging each TCR transcript. Each sequencing run produced over 170 million TCR-beta sequences covering 15-18 subjects. The RNeasy kit was used to extract total RNA. The KAPA Real-time Library Amplification kit was used to amplify TCR-beta VDJ regions with primers for the TCR constant region and the 5'RACE anchor. Sample indexes and Illumina adaptors were added in a first PCR, after which library yield was increased in a second PCR. After purification with Ampure beads, the TCR product of roughly 650 bp was size-selected on a 2% E-gel SizeSelection system. Before pooling, library quality was assessed on a Bioanalyzer, concentration was determined with Qubit, and library quantification was performed with the Kapa Library Quantification kit. Paired-end 2 x 150 bp sequencing of the libraries was performed on an Illumina HiSeq 2500. To increase sequence diversity, roughly 24-31% phiX was spiked into each library pool. From the authors' description of their analysis: The quality-filtered reads were processed with the UMI-based MiGEC pipeline, whose error correction step removed more than 85% of the raw TCR sequences. IMGT germline references were used for alignment of VDJ genes, and clonotypes were defined by a unique CDR3 amino acid sequence together with V-J genes. Clonal expansion, Shannon diversity and CDR3 relatedness (CalcPairwiseDistances, ClusterSamples) were evaluated with VDJtools, and phylogenetic trees were built with CLCbio workbench. Clones with at least 8 unique UMIs were defined as expanded, with this threshold being based on coefficient-of-variation modelling across technical triplicates. TCRdb redid the processing of the public reads, applying fastp at Q25 and MiXCR, and retained in-frame beta chains. CDR3 protein sequences are deduplicated, and each keeps its most common genes and DNA. These V and J calls derive from TCRdb rather than the authors' analysis. For this sample the table gives 40,000 or so distinct CDR3 sequences, of which about 14% were detected only once. Over 9.5% of the sample comes from the top ten.

The sequence came from a man aged 30-40 years in good health. Sequenced input: PBMCs. Recombination connected TRBV7-2 to TRBJ2-7; TRBD2 is a weak D gene call, 6 bases matching. The DNA is TGTGCCAGCAGCTTGGGACTGCGCTCCTACGAGCAGTACTTC. Translation gives CASSLGLRSYEQYF.